Here is one T cell receptor (beta chain) with its context. As processed by the authors: Researchers report that nucleated cell counts were estimated from reference gene primer amplification. Clones were sequenced by immunoSEQ multiplex PCR, and TCRdb holds only the in-frame ones, with some missing. The DNA gave D and trimming, while V, J and clone size come from that table. The sample comprises 70,000 to 95,000 clones, approximately 90% of which are singletons, and over 3.5% rests with the top ten. The data derive from a study of blood T cell repertoires in COVID-19. The overall study: Italy, Spain and the United States were the sources of the convalescent and acute COVID-19 samples. T cells, B-cell-depleted T cells, or PBMCs supplied cDNA or gDNA.

The germline V gene has CDR1 SEHNR and CDR2 FQNEAQ (reference sequence). The junction had 9 bases not matched to a gene; V was cut back by 5 bases and J by 2 bases. CDR3 length equals 16 residues. The sequenced sample consisted of peripheral blood. The source is a woman aged 50 to 65 in a cohort sampled during active COVID-19. V gene TRBV7-9 combines with J gene TRBJ1-3; 7 positions match TRBD1. CDR3 nucleotide sequence: TGTGCCAGCAGCCTCAGAAGGGGGCCAACTGGAAACACCATATATTTT. Its protein product is CASSLRRGPTGNTIYF. Looking up the rest from reference TRBV7-9 and TRBJ1-3 gives the full variable domain: DTGVSQNPRHKITKRGQNVTFRCDPISEHNRLYWYRQTLGQGPEFLTYFQNEAQLEKSRLLSDRFSAERPKGSFSTLEIQRTEQGDSAMYLCASSLRRGPTGNTIYFGEGSWLTVV.